A single sample is the source of the 29 T cell receptor beta chains below, sequenced in a study of blood T cell repertoires in COVID-19. Data came from immunoSEQ multiplex PCR; TCRdb stores just in-frame clones and leaves some out. The top ten clones hold around a tenth of a sample with 190,000 or so clones, more than 80% of them seen once. Sequencing input: PBMCs or T cells enriched from blood (not recorded which). These receptors came from a middle-aged man who had recovered from COVID-19.

This chain uses TRBV19 with TRBJ2-5; 10 bases line up with TRBD2. The V and J ends lost 4 bases and 4 bases, in that order; junction bases with no gene match: 12. CDR1 and CDR2 from the germline V gene are LNHDA and SQIVND (reference sequence). The CDR3 runs to 17 residues. This CDR3 reads CASSRTSGKLFTETQYF. For the CDR3, the DNA is TGTGCCAGTAGTAGAACTAGCGGGAAGTTGTTTACAGAGACCCAGTACTTC.

The rearrangement links TRBV7-9 to TRBJ2-1, with 13 nucleotides matching TRBD2. From germline, CDR1 is SEHNR and CDR2 FQNEAQ (reference sequence). Germline trimming cut 3 bases from V and 5 bases from J; bases unmatched to any gene: 7. The CDR3 length is 17 residues. The CDR3 DNA sequence: TGTGCCAGCAGCTTGCGGCCCGGACTAGCGGGAGACAATGAGCAGTTCTTC. It is translated as CASSLRPGLAGDNEQFF.

The chain links TRBV9 to TRBJ1-2, with TRBD1 identical over 9 bases. Germline values: CDR1 SGDLS, CDR2 YYNGEE. With 3 bases clipped from V and 4 bases from J, the junction kept 7 bases outside the gene matches. This CDR3 spans 15 amino acids. The CDR3 region has the DNA TGTGCCAGCAGCGGGACGGGACAGGGCTCCTATGGCTACACCTTC. Translated: CASSGTGQGSYGYTF.

In regard to this clone: Its ends do not fully match the called genes, so a read error is possible. This chain connects TRBV7-2 to TRBJ1-2; no clear D. Germline V lookup: CDR1 SGHTA, CDR2 FQGNSA. The CDR3 is 12 residues long. CDR3 DNA sequence: TGTGCCAGCAGCCCATACAGCCTCCCCTGGGCGTTC. It translates to CASSPYSLPWAF.

The chain joins TRBV24-1 to TRBJ2-5, with D unclear. Germline values: CDR1 KGHDR, CDR2 SFDVKD. The CDR3 is made up of 13 amino acids. V lost 2 bases to trimming and J lost 4 bases, with 7 bases between them. The CDR3 nucleotides read TGTGCCACCAGTGATTCCCTCCGAGAGACCCAGTACTTC. The encoded protein is CATSDSLRETQYF.

The rearrangement links TRBV27 to TRBJ1-2, with D perhaps TRBD1 (6 bases). This CDR3 has 14 residues. The V and J ends lost 3 bases and 8 bases respectively, with 16 bases between them. The germline V gene encodes CDR1 MNHEY and CDR2 SMNVEV (reference sequence). The CDR3 sequence is CASSFNGQPRGYTF. CDR3 DNA sequence: TGTGCCAGCAGTTTCAATGGACAGCCTCGGGGCTACACCTTC.

This clone was found once. The chain carries TRBV6-6 and TRBJ1-3; TRBD1 agrees at 7 bases. V trimming: 6 bases; J trimming: 2 bases; junction bases outside the gene matches: 4. Germline CDR1 reads MNHNY; CDR2 reads SVGAGI (reference sequence). The CDR3 spans 14 residues. The CDR3 region has the DNA TGTGCCAGCAGAGCCGGGACAGCTGGAAACACCATATATTTT. Amino acids: CASRAGTAGNTIYF.

This chain uses TRBV29-1 with TRBJ1-3; the D is unclear. Trimming removed 3 bases at V and 2 bases at J, with 5 bases between. There are 12 residues in the CDR3. CDR1 SQVTM and CDR2 ANQGSEA come from the germline V gene. The DNA of the CDR3 is TGCAGCGTTGACAGTCCTGGAAACACCATATATTTT. As protein: CSVDSPGNTIYF.

The genes are TRBV4-1 and TRBJ2-3; possibly TRBD2 for D (6 bases). Trimming took 1 base from V and 4 from J, leaving 24 bases between them. Germline CDR1 is MGHRA and CDR2 is YSYEKL. The CDR3 has 19 residues. CDR3 loop: CASSQVRFGLAPAADTQYF. CDR3 coding DNA: TGCGCCAGCAGCCAAGTAAGGTTCGGCCTAGCGCCAGCGGCAGATACGCAGTATTTT.

The rearrangement uses TRBV23-1 and TRBJ2-7; D is possibly TRBD1 (6 bases). TRBV23-1 is an open reading frame whose function is uncertain. The CDR3 extends over 18 amino acids. V dropped 0 bases and J dropped 0 bases, with 18 bases sitting between them. CDR3 protein: CASSQSSPGHLSSYEQYF. The CDR3 bases are TGCGCCAGCAGTCAATCATCCCCGGGACACCTGAGCTCCTACGAGCAGTACTTC.

This chain joins TRBV7-9 and TRBJ1-4; perhaps TRBD1 as D (6 bases). The CDR3 spans 14 residues. The germline CDR1 and CDR2 sequences are SEHNR and FQNEAQ (reference sequence). The V gene lost 5 bases and the J gene lost 5 bases, with 12 bases spanning the gap. The CDR3 protein is CASSQRQGNEKLFF. Written as DNA, the CDR3 is TGTGCCAGCAGCCAACGGCAGGGGAATGAAAAACTGTTTTTT. Using reference TRBV7-9 and TRBJ1-4 for the parts outside the CDR3, the full variable domain is DTGVSQNPRHKITKRGQNVTFRCDPISEHNRLYWYRQTLGQGPEFLTYFQNEAQLEKSRLLSDRFSAERPKGSFSTLEIQRTEQGDSAMYLCASSQRQGNEKLFFGSGTQLSVL.

The rearrangement links TRBV7-8 to TRBJ1-2; D remains unclear. CDR3 length: 15 residues. V was shortened by 5 bases and J by 2 bases, with 15 bases between the two germline ends. From germline, CDR1 is SGHVS and CDR2 FQNEAQ. The CDR3 here is CASSPEGVRNYGYTF. The CDR3 region has the DNA TGTGCCAGCAGCCCCGAAGGAGTCAGAAACTATGGCTACACCTTC.

The genes are TRBV5-1 and TRBJ2-7; 15 bases agree with TRBD2. The germline V gene has CDR1 SGHRS and CDR2 YFSETQ. Unmatched junction bases numbered 5, after V lost 1 base and J lost 3 bases. The CDR3 has 17 amino acids. The CDR3 DNA reads TGCGCCAGCAGCTTGCGGACTAGCGGGGGGGCTCTCTACGAGCAGTACTTC. Translation gives CASSLRTSGGALYEQYF.

The chain has TRBV7-9 and TRBJ2-1, with 9 bases fitting TRBD1. Looked up from germline, CDR1 is SEHNR and CDR2 is FQNEAQ (reference sequence). The J segment lost 7 bases and the V segment lost 5 bases, leaving 6 bases of the junction unmatched. The CDR3 has 14 residues. The CDR3 protein is CASSHRGLANEQFF. The CDR3 DNA reads TGTGCCAGCAGCCACAGGGGGCTAGCGAATGAGCAGTTCTTC.

The chain joins TRBV27 to TRBJ2-7; 9 nucleotides line up with TRBD2. CDR1 is MNHEY, CDR2 SMNVEV, per germline (reference sequence). This CDR3 has 14 residues. Losses at the gene ends were 5 bases for V and 2 bases for J; bases not matched to a gene: 4. CDR3 amino acids: CASSRLAATYEQYF. CDR3 nucleotides: TGTGCCAGCAGTAGACTAGCGGCTACCTACGAGCAGTACTTC.

The chain has TRBV12-3 or TRBV12-4 and TRBJ2-5; 8 bases agree with TRBD2. The CDR3 extends over 13 amino acids. Trimming removed 6 bases from V and 5 bases from J; junction bases left unmatched: 5. In nucleotides, the CDR3 is TGTGCCAGCAGGGCCGGGGGGGTCGAGACCCAGTACTTC. Its protein is CASRAGGVETQYF.

The chain uses TRBV19 and TRBJ1-6, with a tentative D call TRBD1 (6 bases). Germline V CDR1 and CDR2: LNHDA, SQIVND (reference sequence). The ends were cut back, 4 bases at V and 6 bases at J, with 13 bases in the middle. This CDR3 region has 15 residues. The CDR3 is CASSKEGGSNSPLHF. The CDR3, as DNA: TGTGCCAGTAGTAAAGAGGGGGGAAGTAATTCACCCCTCCACTTT. Filled out from reference TRBV19 and TRBJ1-6, the complete variable domain reads DGGITQSPKYLFRKEGQNVTLSCEQNLNHDAMYWYRQDPGQGLRLIYYSQIVNDFQKGDIAEGYSVSREKKESFPLTVTSAQKNPTAFYLCASSKEGGSNSPLHFGNGTRLTVT.

The CDR3 spells CASSESGRGYTF. CDR3 nucleotide sequence: TGTGCCAGCAGTGAAAGCGGCAGGGGCTACACCTTC. This chain links TRBV6-1 with TRBJ1-2; D not certain. The CDR3 length is 12 residues. Trimming stripped 2 bases from V and 8 bases from J, with 9 bases between. The germline V gene has CDR1 MNHNS and CDR2 SASEGT.

V is TRBV3-1 (or the pseudogene TRBV3-2) and J is TRBJ1-3, with 7 bases aligning to TRBD1. The CDR3 is 15 amino acids. J lost 1 base, V lost 1 base, and 1 base had no gene match. Germline V CDR1 and CDR2: LGHDT, YNNKEL (reference sequence). The chain's CDR3 is CASSQADRSGNTIYF. In DNA form, the CDR3 reads TGTGCCAGCAGCCAAGCGGACAGGTCTGGAAACACCATATATTTT.

The chain uses TRBV14 and TRBJ1-6; 7 nucleotides line up with TRBD1. The CDR3 covers 15 residues. Germline V gives CDR1 SGHDN, CDR2 FVKESK. With 4 bases clipped from V and 10 bases from J, the junction kept 10 bases outside the gene matches. The CDR3: CASSPTTGFQSPLHF. The CDR3, as DNA: TGTGCCAGCAGCCCAACGACAGGGTTCCAGTCACCCCTCCACTTT.

The chain recombines TRBV5-1 with TRBJ1-5, with D possibly matching TRBD1 (6 bases). Germline V CDR1 and CDR2: SGHRS, YFSETQ. The CDR3 is made up of 14 amino acids. V lost 4 bases, J lost 5 bases, and 13 bases lay in between. DNA of the CDR3: TGCGCCAGCAGCGCCCAGGGGAGAGATCAGCCCCAGCATTTT. As protein: CASSAQGRDQPQHF.

The rearrangement uses TRBV19 and TRBJ1-1, with 7 bases aligning to TRBD1. CDR1 and CDR2 from the germline V gene are LNHDA and SQIVND (reference sequence). V lost 5 bases and J lost 0; bases outside the gene matches: 3. The CDR3 is 14 amino acids. DNA for the CDR3: TGTGCCAGTAGTGTGGGACAGCTGAACACTGAAGCTTTCTTT. Its protein is CASSVGQLNTEAFF. The full variable domain, rest sourced from reference TRBV19 and TRBJ1-1, is DGGITQSPKYLFRKEGQNVTLSCEQNLNHDAMYWYRQDPGQGLRLIYYSQIVNDFQKGDIAEGYSVSREKKESFPLTVTSAQKNPTAFYLCASSVGQLNTEAFFGQGTRLTVV.

The rearrangement uses TRBV20-1 and TRBJ2-5; D is possibly TRBD2 (5 bases). CDR3 length equals 14 residues. Trimming took 3 bases from V and 1 from J, leaving 12 bases between them. Per the germline V gene, CDR1 is DFQATT and CDR2 is SNEGSKA (reference sequence). The CDR3 loop is CSASSTTTQETQYF. The CDR3 nucleotides read TGCAGTGCTAGTTCAACGACTACCCAAGAGACCCAGTACTTC.

This clone was counted only a few times. J is TRBJ1-2 and V is TRBV7-2, with 9 bases aligning to TRBD1. This CDR3 contains 14 residues. V lost 5 bases to trimming and J lost 4 bases; unmatched junction nucleotides: 5. The V gene's germline CDR1 is SGHTA and CDR2 FQGNSA. CDR3 region: CASSPRQGGYGYTF. In DNA, the CDR3 is TGTGCCAGCAGCCCCCGACAGGGGGGCTATGGCTACACCTTC.

The rearrangement links TRBV6-1 to TRBJ1-3; possible D gene TRBD1, 6 bases. Germline V gene lookup returns CDR1 MNHNS and CDR2 SASEGT. The CDR3 has 17 residues. With 0 bases removed from V and 4 bases from J, the gap between germline ends came to 16 bases. The CDR3 spells CASSEAYLRGGGNTIYF. The CDR3 bases are TGTGCCAGCAGTGAAGCCTACTTGAGGGGGGGAGGAAACACCATATATTTT.

The V call is TRBV11-3, the J call TRBJ2-3; 8 bases match TRBD1. Losses at the gene ends were 8 bases for V and 0 bases for J; bases not matched to a gene: 7. The CDR3 spans 15 residues. Germline V gene lookup returns CDR1 SGHNT and CDR2 YENEEA. The DNA for the CDR3 is TGTGCCAGCTCTCCAGGGGGCCCTAGCACAGATACGCAGTATTTT. Amino acids: CASSPGGPSTDTQYF.

In this sample, this clone turned up once. The rearrangement joins TRBV12-3 or TRBV12-4 to TRBJ2-1; D is uncertain. V lost 6 bases and J 4 bases, leaving 7 bases between the germline ends. The CDR3 is made up of 12 amino acids. CDR3 sequence reads: CASRSGYNEQFF. In DNA, the CDR3 is TGTGCCAGCAGGTCAGGATACAATGAGCAGTTCTTC.

This clone is a singleton in its sample. J is TRBJ1-2 and V is TRBV6-5, with D uncertain. The CDR3 length is 13 residues. CDR1 and CDR2 from the germline V gene are MNHEY and SVGAGI. V lost 6 bases and J lost 2, with 10 bases in between. The DNA of the CDR3 is TGTGCCAGCAGACGAGGGCCCAACTATGGCTACACCTTC. Encoded protein: CASRRGPNYGYTF.

The chain couples TRBV10-3 to TRBJ2-1; 13 bases are shared with TRBD2. The CDR3 contains 15 residues. J was trimmed by 6 bases and V by 6 bases; bases with no gene match: 5. CDR1 is ENHRY, CDR2 SYGVKD, per germline. The CDR3 sequence is CAIRQGLAGLNEQFF. As DNA, the CDR3 is TGTGCCATCAGACAGGGACTAGCGGGGCTCAATGAGCAGTTCTTC.